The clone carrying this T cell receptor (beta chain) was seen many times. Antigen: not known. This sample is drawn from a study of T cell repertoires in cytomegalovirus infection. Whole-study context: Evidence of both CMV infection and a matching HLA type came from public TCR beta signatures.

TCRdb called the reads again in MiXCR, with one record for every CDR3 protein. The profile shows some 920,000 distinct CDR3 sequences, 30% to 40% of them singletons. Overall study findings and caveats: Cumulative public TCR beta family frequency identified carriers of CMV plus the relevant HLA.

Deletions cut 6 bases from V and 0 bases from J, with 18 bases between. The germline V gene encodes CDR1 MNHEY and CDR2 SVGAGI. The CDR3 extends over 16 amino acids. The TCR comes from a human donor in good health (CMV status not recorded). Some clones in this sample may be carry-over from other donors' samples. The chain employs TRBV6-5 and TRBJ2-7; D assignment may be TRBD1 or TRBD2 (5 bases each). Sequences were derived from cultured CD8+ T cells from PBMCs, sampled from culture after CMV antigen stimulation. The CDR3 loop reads CASSLTGTDSSYEQYF. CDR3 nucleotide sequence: TGTGCCAGCAGCTTGACCGGGACCGACAGCTCCTACGAGCAGTACTTC.